The present TCR beta chain was sequenced within a study of blood T cell repertoires in COVID-19 (dated by TCRdb to about 2020). General notes on the study: Samples covering the acute and convalescent phases of COVID-19 were provided by collaborators in the United States, Italy and Spain. Samples were obtained from the ongoing ImmuneRACE study (first 160 participants) and from roughly 1,300 subjects provided by 6 global collaborators. HLA class I and class II types, where available, came from metadata supplied by the sample provider rather than from assay-based typing. A freely available public database, intended as a resource for researchers studying the immune response to SARS-CoV-2, is where the repertoires were released. A de-identified subject ID, COVID-19 status, age in years and sex were almost always included in the sample metadata. The dataset comprised deeply sampled blood TCRbeta repertoires from subjects exposed to, actively infected with, or recovered from COVID-19. The prospective study material was composed of cDNA or gDNA derived from T cells, B-cell-depleted T cells, or PBMCs. General findings and caveats noted by the study authors: Clinical and demographic metadata were provided uncurated, with the amount varying by source and participant.

As to this clone: The antigen this receptor binds is unknown. No clone much larger than this one lies a single base away; base qualities are absent.

TCRbeta CDR3 regions were amplified from genomic DNA by means of the immunoSEQ Assay, a bias-controlled multiplex PCR. Per the source publication's procedure: Nucleated cell counts per sample were estimated from amplification of reference gene primers within the assay. To quantify the absolute abundance of each unique TCRbeta CDR3 rearrangement, sequence reads were collapsed and filtered. For each sample, productive Simpson clonality was calculated as the square root of Simpson's diversity index across productive rearrangements. TCRdb retrieved this table from immuneACCESS and kept in-frame rearrangements only. Not all clones are present; in checked studies, unresolved V genes account for under half, and no reason is known for the remainder. V and J calls and clone size follow that table, whereas D and trimming were derived from the DNA. In this sample the table shows more than 45,000 clones, more than 90% of which occur a single time. In total, the top ten clones hold around a tenth of the sample.

Collaborating institutions collected whole blood in K2EDTA tubes following their own protocols. Collaborator samples were shipped for TCRbeta analysis as frozen whole blood, isolated PBMCs, or DNA extracted from either sample type. Including the terminal cysteine and phenylalanine, the CDR3 comprises 15 residues. The read is trimmed to its CDR3 DNA, 45 bases read in frame from base 1. Per the germline V gene, MNHEY is the CDR1 and SVGAGI is the CDR2. The germline V end is reduced by 6 bases and the J end by 0 bases; junction bases left unmatched: 6. This sequence originates from a woman of 80 years or more with acute or convalescent COVID-19. The sequenced material came from peripheral blood. The rearrangement joined TRBV6-5 to TRBJ2-3; TRBD2 fits 7 bases in the junction. The CDR3 protein: CASRHSGTSTDTQYF. The DNA is as follows: TGTGCCAGCAGACACAGCGGGACCAGCACAGATACGCAGTATTTT.